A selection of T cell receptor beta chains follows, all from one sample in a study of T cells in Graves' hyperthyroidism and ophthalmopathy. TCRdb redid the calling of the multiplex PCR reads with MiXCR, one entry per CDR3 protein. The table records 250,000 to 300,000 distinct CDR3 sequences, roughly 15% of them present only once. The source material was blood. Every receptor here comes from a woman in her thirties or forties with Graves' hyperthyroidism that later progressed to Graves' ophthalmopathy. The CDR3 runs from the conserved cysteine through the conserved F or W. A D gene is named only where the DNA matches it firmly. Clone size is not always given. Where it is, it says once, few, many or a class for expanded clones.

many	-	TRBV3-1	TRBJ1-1	TGTGCCAGCAGCCAGGCGGTCTCTGAAGCTTTCTTT	CASSQAVSEAFF
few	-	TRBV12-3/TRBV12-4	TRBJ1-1	TGTGCCAGCAGGAACCTAGTAGGAGGGGTAGCGAATACGAACACTGAAGCTTTCTTT	CASRNLVGGVANTNTEAFF
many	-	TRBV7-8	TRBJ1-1	TGTGCCAGCAGCTTACTTGGTTTCAACACTGAAGCTTTCTTT	CASSLLGFNTEAFF
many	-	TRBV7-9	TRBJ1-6	TGTGCCAGCAGCTTAGCTGTAACCCAACCCCTCCACTTT	CASSLAVTQPLHF
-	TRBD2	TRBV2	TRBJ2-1	TGTGCCAGCAGGAGGGGGACTAGCGGGAGCTACAATGAGCAGTTCTTC	CASRRGTSGSYNEQFF
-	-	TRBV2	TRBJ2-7	TGTGCCAGCTCCAGGGCATCGTCCTACGAGCAGTACTTC	CASSRASSYEQYF
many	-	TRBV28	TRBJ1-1	TGTGCCAGCAGTGCTTCTTTATCGGACACTGAAGCTTTCTTT	CASSASLSDTEAFF
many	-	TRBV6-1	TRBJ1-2	TGTGCCAGCAGCCAAGGGACCGGTGGCTACACCTTC	CASSQGTGGYTF
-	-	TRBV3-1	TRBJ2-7	TGTGCCAGCAGCCAAGGCAGGCTAGCATTCACCTACGAGCAGTACTTT	CASSQGRLAFTYEQYF
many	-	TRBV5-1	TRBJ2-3	TGCGCCAGCAGCTTGTTCCCGGGAGGCACAGATACGCAGTATTTT	CASSLFPGGTDTQYF
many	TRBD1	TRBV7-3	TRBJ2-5	TGTGCCAGCAGCCCCACCCGGGACAGCGGGACCCAGTACTTC	CASSPTRDSGTQYF
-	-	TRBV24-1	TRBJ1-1	TGTGCCACCAGTGATTCTCACTCCCGGGGCACTGAAGCTTTCTTT	CATSDSHSRGTEAFF
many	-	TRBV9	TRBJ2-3	TGTGCCAGCAGCGAATCAGGGGAGGGAGATACGCAGTATTTT	CASSESGEGDTQYF
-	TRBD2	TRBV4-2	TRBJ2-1	TGTGCCAGCAGCCAAGATGGGGGCAGCGGGAGGGGTAGCTCCTACAATGAGCAGTTCTTC	CASSQDGGSGRGSSYNEQFF
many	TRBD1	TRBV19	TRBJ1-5	TGTGCCAGTAGTATGCAGGGGGCCTCTCAGCCCCAGCATTTT	CASSMQGASQPQHF
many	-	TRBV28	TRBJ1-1	TGTGCCAGCAGAGAGTCGAGAGGGTGGAACACTGAAGCTTTCTTT	CASRESRGWNTEAFF
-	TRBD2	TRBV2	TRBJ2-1	TGTGCCAGCACTGTGACTAGCGGCAATGAGCAGTTCTTC	CASTVTSGNEQFF
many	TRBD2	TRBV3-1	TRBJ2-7	TGTGCCAGCAGCCAAGTTGTAGCGGGAGGCCACTCCTACGAGCAGTACTTC	CASSQVVAGGHSYEQYF
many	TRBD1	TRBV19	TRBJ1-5	TGTGCCAGTAAGGGACAGACCAATAATCAGCCCCAGCATTTT	CASKGQTNNQPQHF
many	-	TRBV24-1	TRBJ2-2	TGTGCCACCCACGACAGGTACACCGGGGAGCTGTTTTTT	CATHDRYTGELFF
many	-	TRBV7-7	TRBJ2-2	TGTGCCAGCAGTCCTCGAGTTGCCGGGGAGCTGTTTTTT	CASSPRVAGELFF
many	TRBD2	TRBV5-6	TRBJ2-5	TGTGCCAGCAGCTTGTCGCTAGCGGGACGAGAGACCCAGTACTTC	CASSLSLAGRETQYF
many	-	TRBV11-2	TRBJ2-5	TGTGCCAGCAGCGGACACCAAGAGACCCAGTACTTC	CASSGHQETQYF
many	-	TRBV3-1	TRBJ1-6	TGTGCCAGCAGCGTGGACAGTAGCTCCTATAATTCACCCCTCCACTTT	CASSVDSSSYNSPLHF
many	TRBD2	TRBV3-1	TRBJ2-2	TGTGCCAGCAGCCGTACGACTAGCGGGAGGCCCGGGGAGCTGTTTTTT	CASSRTTSGRPGELFF
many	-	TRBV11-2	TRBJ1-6	TGTGCCAGCAGCTTAGTTCGGGAGCGGGATTCACCCCTCCACTTT	CASSLVRERDSPLHF
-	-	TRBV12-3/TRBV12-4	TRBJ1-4	TGTGCCAGCAGTGCGCTAGGGACTACAGGGGAAAAACTGTTTTTT	CASSALGTTGEKLFF
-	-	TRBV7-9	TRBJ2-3	TGTGCCAGCAGCCGGTGGGGGGGCACAGATACGCAGTATTTT	CASSRWGGTDTQYF
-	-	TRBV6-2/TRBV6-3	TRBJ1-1	TGTGCCAGCAGGTTTTCAGGAAAGAACACTGAAGCTTTCTTT	CASRFSGKNTEAFF
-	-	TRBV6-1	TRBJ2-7	TGTGCCAGCAGCCTCAGGGGACTACTTACCTACGAGCAGTACTTC	CASSLRGLLTYEQYF
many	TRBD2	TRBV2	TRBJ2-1	TGTGCCAGCAGTGTCCCTACTCAGTGGCTAGCGGGGAACAATGAGCAGTTCTTC	CASSVPTQWLAGNNEQFF
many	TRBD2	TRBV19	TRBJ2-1	TGTGCCAGAGAGATTACCGGGACTAGGCCAAGTGAGCAGTTCTTC	CAREITGTRPSEQFF
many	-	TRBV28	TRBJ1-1	TGTGCCAGCAGTTCCGCACAGGTGAACACTGAAGCTTTCTTT	CASSSAQVNTEAFF
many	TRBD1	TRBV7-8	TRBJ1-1	TGTGCCAGCACCGAGACAGGGGCGTACACTGAAGCTTTCTTT	CASTETGAYTEAFF
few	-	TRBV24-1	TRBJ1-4	TGTGCCACCGGGGGGAGTGGTGCTAATGAAAAACTGTTTTTT	CATGGSGANEKLFF
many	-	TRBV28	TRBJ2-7	TGTGCCACGAAACCGTGGCCAGCCGGGTCCTACGAGCAGTACTTC	CATKPWPAGSYEQYF
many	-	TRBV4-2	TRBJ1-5	TGTGCCAGCAGCCAAGAAGGCCATAGCAATCAGCCCCAGCATTTT	CASSQEGHSNQPQHF
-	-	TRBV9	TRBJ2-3	TGTGCCAGCAGCGTCATGGGAGATACGCAGTATTTT	CASSVMGDTQYF
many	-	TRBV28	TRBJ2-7	TGTGCCAGCAGTTTACCTCCCATACTAATGCGCACCTACGAGCAGTACTTC	CASSLPPILMRTYEQYF
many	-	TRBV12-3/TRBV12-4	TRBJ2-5	TGTGCCAGCAGTTCTAATGGGGAGACCCAGTACTTC	CASSSNGETQYF
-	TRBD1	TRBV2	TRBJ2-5	TGTGCCAGCAGTGATCCCGGACAGGGGGCGATTTTCCCTGGAGAGACCCAGTACTTC	CASSDPGQGAIFPGETQYF
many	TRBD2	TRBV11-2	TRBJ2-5	TGTGCCAGCAGCTTAGAGGGGACTAGCGGGAGGGCCTTGGACGAGACCCAGTACTTC	CASSLEGTSGRALDETQYF
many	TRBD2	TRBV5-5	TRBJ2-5	TGTGCCAGCAGCCGCCAACTAGCGGGAGGGCCCTTTTACGTCGTAAAAGGGGAGACCCAGTACTTC	CASSRQLAGGPFYVVKGETQYF
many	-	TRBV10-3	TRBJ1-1	TGTGCCATCTCGGAGAGAGGGGATATATGGATGGGCACTGAAGCTTTCTTT	CAISERGDIWMGTEAFF
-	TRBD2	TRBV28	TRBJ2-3	TGTGCCAGCAGTAGGAGCGGGAGGGCCGCAGATACGCAGTATTTT	CASSRSGRAADTQYF
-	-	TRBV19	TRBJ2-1	TGTGCCAGTAGTATAGCCCCTCCGGGGAGGGCAGGGGATGAGCAGTTCTTC	CASSIAPPGRAGDEQFF
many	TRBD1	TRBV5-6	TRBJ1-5	TGTGCCAGCAGCCGTTCGAGGACCCAGGGGGCCGGTCAGCCCCAGCATTTT	CASSRSRTQGAGQPQHF
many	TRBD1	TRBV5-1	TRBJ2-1	TGCGCCAGCAGCCCAATAGTGGGGACAGGGTCCGGAAATGAGCAGTTCTTC	CASSPIVGTGSGNEQFF
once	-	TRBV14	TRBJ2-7	TGTGCCAGCAGCCAAGATCACACAGGCAACTACGAGCAGTACTTC	CASSQDHTGNYEQYF
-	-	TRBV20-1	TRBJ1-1	TGCAGTGCTAGAGAACGAACTGAAGCTTTCTTT	CSARERTEAFF
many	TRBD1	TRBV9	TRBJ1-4	TGTGCCAGCAGCGTCGGGTCGACAGGGGGTTTGACAACTAATGAAAAACTGTTTTTT	CASSVGSTGGLTTNEKLFF
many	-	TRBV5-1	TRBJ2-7	TGCGCCAGCAGCCTCGGGAGTTACTCCTACGAGCAGTACTTC	CASSLGSYSYEQYF
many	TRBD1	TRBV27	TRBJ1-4	TGTGCCAGCAGGACAGGGATCAACGAAAAACTGTTTTTT	CASRTGINEKLFF
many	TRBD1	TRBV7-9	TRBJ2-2	TGTGCCAGCAGACCGCCCCTCCGGCAGGGGGCCGGGGAGCTGTTTTTT	CASRPPLRQGAGELFF
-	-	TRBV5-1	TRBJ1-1	TGCGCCAGCAGCCCTGGGCAAACGAACACTGAAGCTTTCTTT	CASSPGQTNTEAFF